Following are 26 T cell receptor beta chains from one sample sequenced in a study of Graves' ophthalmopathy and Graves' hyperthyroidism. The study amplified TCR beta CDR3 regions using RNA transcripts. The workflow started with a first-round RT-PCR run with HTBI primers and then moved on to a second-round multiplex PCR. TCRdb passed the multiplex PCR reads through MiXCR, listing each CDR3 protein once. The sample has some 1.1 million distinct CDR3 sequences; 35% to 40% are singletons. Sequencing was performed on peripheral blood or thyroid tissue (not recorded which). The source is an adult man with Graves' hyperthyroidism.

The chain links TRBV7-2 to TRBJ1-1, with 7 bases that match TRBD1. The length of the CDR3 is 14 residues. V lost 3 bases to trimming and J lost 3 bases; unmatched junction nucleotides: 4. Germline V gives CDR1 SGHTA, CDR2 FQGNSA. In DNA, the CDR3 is TGTGCCAGCAGCTTCGAGGGGGCGGACACTGAAGCTTTCTTT. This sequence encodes CASSFEGADTEAFF.

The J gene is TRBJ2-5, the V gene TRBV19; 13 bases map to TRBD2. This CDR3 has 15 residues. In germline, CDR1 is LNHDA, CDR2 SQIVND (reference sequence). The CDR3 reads CARLLGTSGTGEQYF. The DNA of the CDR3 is TGTGCTAGGTTACTCGGGACTAGCGGGACCGGAGAGCAGTACTTC.

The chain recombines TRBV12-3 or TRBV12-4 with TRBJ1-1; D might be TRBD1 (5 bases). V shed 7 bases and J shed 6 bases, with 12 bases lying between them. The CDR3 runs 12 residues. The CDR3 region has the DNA TGTGCCAGCACCCGGGGGGACGCTGAAGCTTTCTTT. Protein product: CASTRGDAEAFF.

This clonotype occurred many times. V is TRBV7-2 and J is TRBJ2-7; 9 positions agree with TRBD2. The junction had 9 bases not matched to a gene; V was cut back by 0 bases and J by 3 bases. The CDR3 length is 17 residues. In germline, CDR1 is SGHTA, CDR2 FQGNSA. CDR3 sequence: CASSLAVSGSTLYEQYF. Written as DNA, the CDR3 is TGTGCCAGCAGCTTAGCAGTTAGCGGGAGTACCCTCTACGAGCAGTACTTC.

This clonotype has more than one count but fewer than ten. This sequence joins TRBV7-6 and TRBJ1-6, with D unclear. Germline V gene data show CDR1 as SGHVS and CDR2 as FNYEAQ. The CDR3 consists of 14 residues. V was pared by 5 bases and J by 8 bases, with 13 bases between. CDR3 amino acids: CASSKGTRDSPLHF. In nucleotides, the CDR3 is TGTGCCAGCAGCAAAGGCACCCGGGATTCACCCCTCCACTTT.

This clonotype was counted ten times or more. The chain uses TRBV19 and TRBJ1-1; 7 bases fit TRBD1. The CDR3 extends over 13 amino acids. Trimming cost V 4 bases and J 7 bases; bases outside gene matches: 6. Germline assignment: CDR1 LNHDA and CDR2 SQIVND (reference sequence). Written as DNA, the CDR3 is TGTGCCAGTAGTACTTCAGGGGGGAGTGAAGCTTTCTTT. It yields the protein CASSTSGGSEAFF.

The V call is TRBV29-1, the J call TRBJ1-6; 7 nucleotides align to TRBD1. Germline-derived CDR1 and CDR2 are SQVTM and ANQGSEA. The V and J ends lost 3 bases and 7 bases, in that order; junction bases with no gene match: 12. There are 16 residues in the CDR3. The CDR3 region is CSVELPGGLGNSPLHF. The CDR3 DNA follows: TGCAGCGTTGAGCTACCAGGGGGGCTGGGGAATTCACCCCTCCACTTT.

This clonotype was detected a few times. CDR3 nucleotides: TGCAGTGCTGGTGACAGGGTCGGGGTAGTTGACGAGCAGTACTTC. Residues: CSAGDRVGVVDEQYF. The rearrangement joins TRBV20-1 to TRBJ2-7, with TRBD1 identical over 7 bases. The CDR3 is 15 residues long. Unmatched junction bases numbered 15, after V lost 5 bases and J lost 5 bases. Germline assignment: CDR1 DFQATT and CDR2 SNEGSKA (reference sequence).

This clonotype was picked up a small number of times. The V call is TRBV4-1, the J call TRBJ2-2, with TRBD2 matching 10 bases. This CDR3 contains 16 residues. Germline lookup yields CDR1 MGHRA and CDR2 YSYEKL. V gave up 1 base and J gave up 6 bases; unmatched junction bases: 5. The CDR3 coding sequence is TGCGCCAGCAGCCAAGCGGCTAGCGGGAGTGCCGGGGAGCTGTTTTTT. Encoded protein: CASSQAASGSAGELFF.

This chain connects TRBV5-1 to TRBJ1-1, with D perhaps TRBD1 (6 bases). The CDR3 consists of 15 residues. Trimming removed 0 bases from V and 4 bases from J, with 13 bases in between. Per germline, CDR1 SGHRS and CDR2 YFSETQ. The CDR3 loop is CASSLVGGSGTEAFF. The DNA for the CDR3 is TGCGCCAGCAGCTTGGTAGGGGGATCTGGCACTGAAGCTTTCTTT.

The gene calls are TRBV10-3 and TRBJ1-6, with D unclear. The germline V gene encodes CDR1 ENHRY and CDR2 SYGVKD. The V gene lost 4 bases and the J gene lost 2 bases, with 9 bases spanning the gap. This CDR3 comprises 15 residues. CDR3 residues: CAISVGDAYNSPLHF. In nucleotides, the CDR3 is TGTGCCATCAGTGTCGGCGACGCCTATAATTCACCCCTCCACTTT.

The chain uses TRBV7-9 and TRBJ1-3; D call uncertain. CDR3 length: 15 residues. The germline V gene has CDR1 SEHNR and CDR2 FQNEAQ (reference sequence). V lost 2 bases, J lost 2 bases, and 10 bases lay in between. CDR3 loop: CASSLKASAGNTIYF. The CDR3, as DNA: TGTGCCAGCAGCTTAAAAGCCAGCGCTGGAAACACCATATATTTT.

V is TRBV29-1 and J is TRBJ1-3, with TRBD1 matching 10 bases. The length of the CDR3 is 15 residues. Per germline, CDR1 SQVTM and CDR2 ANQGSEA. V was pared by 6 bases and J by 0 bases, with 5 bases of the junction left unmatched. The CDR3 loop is CSVGTGVSSGNTIYF. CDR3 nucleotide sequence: TGCAGCGTGGGGACAGGGGTTAGCTCTGGAAACACCATATATTTT.

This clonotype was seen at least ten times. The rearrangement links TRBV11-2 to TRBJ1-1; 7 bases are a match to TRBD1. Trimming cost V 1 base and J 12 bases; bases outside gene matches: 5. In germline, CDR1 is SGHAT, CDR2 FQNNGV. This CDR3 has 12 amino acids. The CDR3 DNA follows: TGTGCCAGCAGCTTAGGGACAGGAAGAACTTTCTTT. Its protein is CASSLGTGRTFF.

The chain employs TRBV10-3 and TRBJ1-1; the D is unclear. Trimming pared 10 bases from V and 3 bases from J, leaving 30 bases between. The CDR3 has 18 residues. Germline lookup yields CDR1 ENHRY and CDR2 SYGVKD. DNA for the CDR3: TGTGCCAGTCTCATAAGGAGGTTCATCTGGCTTGGAGACACTGAAGCTTTCTTT. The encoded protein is CASLIRRFIWLGDTEAFF.

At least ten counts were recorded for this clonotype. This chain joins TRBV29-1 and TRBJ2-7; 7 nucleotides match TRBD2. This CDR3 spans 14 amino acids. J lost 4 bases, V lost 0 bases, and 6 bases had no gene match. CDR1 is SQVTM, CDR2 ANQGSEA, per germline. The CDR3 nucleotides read TGCAGCGTTGAAGAGGCCAGGGAGGGTTACGAGCAGTACTTC. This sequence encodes CSVEEAREGYEQYF.

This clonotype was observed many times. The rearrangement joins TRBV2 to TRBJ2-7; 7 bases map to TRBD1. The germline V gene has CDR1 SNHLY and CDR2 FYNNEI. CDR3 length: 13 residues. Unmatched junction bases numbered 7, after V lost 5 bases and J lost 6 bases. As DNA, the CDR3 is TGTGCCAGCAGTAAACAGGGGATCGGCGAGCAGTACTTC. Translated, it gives CASSKQGIGEQYF.

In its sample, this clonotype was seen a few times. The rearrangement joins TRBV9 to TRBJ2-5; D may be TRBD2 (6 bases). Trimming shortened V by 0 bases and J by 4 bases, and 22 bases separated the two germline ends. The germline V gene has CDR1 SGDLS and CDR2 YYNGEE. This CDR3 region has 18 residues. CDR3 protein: CASSVGIGGPPMGETQYF. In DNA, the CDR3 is TGTGCCAGCAGCGTAGGAATAGGAGGGCCCCCAATGGGAGAGACCCAGTACTTC.

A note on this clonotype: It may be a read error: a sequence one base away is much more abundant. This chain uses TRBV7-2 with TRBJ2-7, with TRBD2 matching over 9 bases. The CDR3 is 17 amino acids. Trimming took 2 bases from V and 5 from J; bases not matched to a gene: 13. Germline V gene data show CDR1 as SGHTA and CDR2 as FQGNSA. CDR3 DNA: TGTGCCAGCAGCTTATACAGCGGGGGGTGGATTAGCCACGAGCAGTACTTC. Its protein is CASSLYSGGWISHEQYF.

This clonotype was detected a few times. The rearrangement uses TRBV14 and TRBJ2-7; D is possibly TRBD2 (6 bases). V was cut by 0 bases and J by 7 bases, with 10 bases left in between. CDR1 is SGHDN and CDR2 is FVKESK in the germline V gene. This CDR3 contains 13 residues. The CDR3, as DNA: TGTGCCAGCAGCCAAGAGAGGCGGGGAGAGCAGTACTTC. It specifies CASSQERRGEQYF.

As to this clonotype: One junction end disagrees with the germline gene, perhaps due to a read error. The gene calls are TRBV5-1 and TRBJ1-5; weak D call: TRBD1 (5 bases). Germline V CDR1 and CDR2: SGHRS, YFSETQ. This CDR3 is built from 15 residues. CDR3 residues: CASRRSGRGEETQYF. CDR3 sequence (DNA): TGCGCCAGCAGAAGGAGCGGGAGAGGGGAAGAGACCCAGTACTTT. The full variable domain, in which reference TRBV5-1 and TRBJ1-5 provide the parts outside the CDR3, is KAGVTQTPRYLIKTRGQQVTLSCSPISGHRSVSWYQQTPGQGLQFLFEYFSETQRNKGNFPGRFSGRQFSNSRSEMNVSTLELGDSALYLCASRRSGRGEETQYFGDGTRLSIL.

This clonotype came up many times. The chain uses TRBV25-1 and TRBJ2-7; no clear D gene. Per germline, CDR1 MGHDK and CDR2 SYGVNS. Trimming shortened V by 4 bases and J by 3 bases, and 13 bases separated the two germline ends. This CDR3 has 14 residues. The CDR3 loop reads CASSVSGPFYEQYF. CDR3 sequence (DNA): TGTGCCAGCAGTGTTTCAGGACCTTTCTACGAGCAGTACTTC.

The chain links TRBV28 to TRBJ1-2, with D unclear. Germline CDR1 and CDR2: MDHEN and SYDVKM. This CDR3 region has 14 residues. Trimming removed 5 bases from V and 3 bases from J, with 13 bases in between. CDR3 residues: CASSPRIRDYGYTF. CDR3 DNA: TGTGCCAGCAGTCCCAGGATCAGAGACTATGGCTACACCTTC.

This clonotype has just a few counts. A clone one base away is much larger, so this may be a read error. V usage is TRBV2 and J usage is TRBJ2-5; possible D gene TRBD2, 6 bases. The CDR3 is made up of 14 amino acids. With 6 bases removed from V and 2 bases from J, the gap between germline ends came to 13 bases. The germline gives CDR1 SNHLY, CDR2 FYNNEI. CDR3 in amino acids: CASSRFGGQETQYF. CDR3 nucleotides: TGTGCCAGCAGCCGCTTTGGGGGGCAAGAGACCCAGTACTTC.

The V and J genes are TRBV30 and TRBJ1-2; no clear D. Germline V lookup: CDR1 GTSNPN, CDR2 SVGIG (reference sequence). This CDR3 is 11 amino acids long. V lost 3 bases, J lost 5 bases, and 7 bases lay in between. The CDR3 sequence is CAWRSWYGYTF. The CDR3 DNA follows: TGTGCCTGGAGGTCATGGTATGGCTACACCTTC.

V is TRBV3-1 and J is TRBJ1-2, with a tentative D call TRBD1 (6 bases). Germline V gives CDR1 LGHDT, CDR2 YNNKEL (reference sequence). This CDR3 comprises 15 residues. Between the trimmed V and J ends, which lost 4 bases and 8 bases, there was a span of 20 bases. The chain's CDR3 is CASSRPDSPRQGYTF. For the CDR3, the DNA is TGTGCCAGCAGCCGCCCGGACAGTCCCCGCCAGGGCTACACCTTC. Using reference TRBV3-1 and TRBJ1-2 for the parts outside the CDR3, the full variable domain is DTAVSQTPKYLVTQMGNDKSIKCEQNLGHDTMYWYKQDSKKFLKIMFSYNNKELIINETVPNRFSPKSPDKAHLNLHINSLELGDSAVYFCASSRPDSPRQGYTFGSGTRLTVV.